This is a list of T cell receptor beta chains from one sample in a study of CD4 T cells in relation to SARS-CoV-2 and coronaviruses. Sequenced by immunoSEQ multiplex PCR; TCRdb stores in-frame clones only, minus some. This sample has just under 65,000 clones; 94% occur once, and the top ten carry around 0.13%. The sequencing input was naive CD4+ T cells from PBMCs. The origin of the receptors is a human donor in good health. The CDR3 runs from the conserved cysteine through the conserved F or W. Each record gives: V gene, D gene, J gene, clone size, CDR3 protein, CDR3 DNA. A D gene is named only where the DNA matches it firmly. Clone size is given for some rows only: seen once, a few or many times, or a class if the clone is expanded.

TRBV19	TRBD2	TRBJ2-4	.	CASSIGTSGLAKNIQYF	TGTGCCAGTAGTATAGGGACTAGCGGTCTAGCCAAAAACATTCAGTACTTC
TRBV20-1	.	TRBJ2-1	.	CSASKGRISNEQFF	TGCAGTGCTAGTAAGGGTAGGATCTCCAATGAGCAGTTCTTC
TRBV9	TRBD1	TRBJ1-4	.	CASSDRGSTGKGEKLFF	TGTGCCAGCAGCGACAGGGGCAGCACAGGGAAGGGTGAAAAACTGTTTTTT
TRBV28	.	TRBJ2-2	.	CASSLAGSGTSTGELFF	TGTGCCAGCAGTTTAGCCGGGTCAGGGACGAGCACCGGGGAGCTGTTTTTT
TRBV7-3	TRBD1	TRBJ2-3	.	CASSLQGQGLDTQYF	TGTGCCAGCAGCTTACAAGGACAGGGTCTTGATACGCAGTATTTT
TRBV3-1/TRBV3-2	.	TRBJ1-5	.	CASSQQGISHQPQHF	TGTGCCAGCAGCCAACAAGGGATCAGCCATCAGCCCCAGCATTTT
TRBV28	.	TRBJ2-7	.	CASSLSAQGHYEQYF	TGTGCCAGCAGTTTATCCGCACAAGGCCACTACGAGCAGTACTTC
TRBV19	TRBD2	TRBJ2-7	.	CASSKTSGRGHEQYF	TGTGCCAGTAGTAAAACTAGCGGAAGGGGTCACGAGCAGTACTTC
TRBV28	.	TRBJ2-2	few	CASSLYWGADTGELFF	TGTGCCAGCAGTTTATATTGGGGGGCCGACACCGGGGAGCTGTTTTTT
TRBV19	TRBD1	TRBJ2-1	.	CASSQGRTGTDEQFF	TGTGCCAGTAGCCAGGGCAGGACAGGGACCGATGAGCAGTTCTTC
TRBV6-2/TRBV6-3	.	TRBJ2-3	.	CASSPTEDTQYF	TGTGCCAGCAGCCCCACCGAGGATACGCAGTATTTT
TRBV27	TRBD1	TRBJ1-5	once	CASSAGDRGRGQPQHF	TGTGCCAGCAGTGCCGGAGACAGGGGGCGCGGGCAGCCCCAGCATTTT
TRBV11-2	TRBD1	TRBJ2-7	.	CASSKDRVYEQYF	TGTGCCAGCAGCAAGGACAGGGTCTACGAGCAGTACTTC
TRBV19	.	TRBJ2-5	.	CASSSDLTGTQYF	TGTGCCAGTAGTTCGGACCTAACGGGGACCCAGTACTTC
TRBV18	TRBD2	TRBJ2-7	.	CASSPSGRYEQYF	TGTGCCAGCTCACCGAGCGGGAGGTACGAGCAGTACTTC
TRBV10-1	TRBD2	TRBJ2-7	.	CASSDLAGGSEKQYF	TGCGCCAGCAGTGATCTAGCGGGAGGGTCGGAAAAGCAGTACTTC
TRBV5-5	.	TRBJ2-1	.	CASSGPEGYNEQFF	TGTGCCAGCAGTGGGCCGGAGGGGTACAATGAGCAGTTCTTC
TRBV30	.	TRBJ1-1	.	CAWSVYRNTEAFF	TGTGCCTGGAGTGTATACAGGAACACTGAAGCTTTCTTT
TRBV10-2	.	TRBJ1-1	.	CASSESGATEAFF	TGCGCCAGCAGTGAGTCCGGGGCCACTGAAGCTTTCTTT
TRBV20-1	.	TRBJ1-4	few	CSTLVVEKLFF	TGCAGTACCCTAGTGGTCGAAAAACTGTTTTTT
TRBV3-1/TRBV3-2	.	TRBJ2-5	.	CASSQVGGKETQYF	TGTGCCAGCAGCCAAGTTGGGGGCAAAGAGACCCAGTACTTC
TRBV5-1	.	TRBJ2-6	.	CASSSTSGANVLTF	TGCGCCAGCAGCTCAACCTCTGGGGCCAACGTCCTGACTTTC
TRBV12-3/TRBV12-4	.	TRBJ2-7	.	CASSSGQNYEQYF	TGTGCCAGCAGTTCCGGACAAAACTACGAGCAGTACTTC
TRBV5-1	.	TRBJ2-7	.	CASSLPASTYEQYF	TGCGCCAGCAGCTTGCCGGCTAGCACCTACGAGCAGTACTTC
TRBV7-9	.	TRBJ2-1	.	CAIPSGLSSYNEQFF	TGTGCCATCCCCTCGGGGTTGAGCTCCTACAATGAGCAGTTCTTC
TRBV28	.	TRBJ2-5	.	CASSLASGAKTQYF	TGTGCCAGCAGTTTAGCTAGTGGGGCAAAGACCCAGTACTTC
TRBV12-3/TRBV12-4	.	TRBJ1-2	few	CASTRGPYGYTF	TGTGCCAGCACCCGGGGTCCATATGGCTACACCTTC
TRBV5-1	.	TRBJ2-1	.	CASSPTLSTYNEQFF	TGCGCCAGCAGCCCCACTCTAAGTACCTACAATGAGCAGTTCTTC
TRBV6-5	TRBD1	TRBJ2-7	.	CASSYDRGFNEQYF	TGTGCCAGCAGTTACGACAGGGGTTTCAACGAGCAGTACTTC
TRBV27	TRBD1	TRBJ2-7	.	CASSLRRTGSYEQYF	TGTGCCAGCAGTTTAAGAAGGACAGGGTCCTACGAGCAGTACTTC
TRBV9	.	TRBJ1-3	.	CASSVAWTRDGGNTIYF	TGTGCCAGCAGCGTAGCCTGGACCAGGGATGGTGGAAACACCATATATTTT
TRBV2	.	TRBJ2-7	.	CASSDRAMYEQYF	TGTGCCAGCAGTGACAGGGCGATGTACGAGCAGTACTTC
TRBV6-5	.	TRBJ2-7	.	CASSSPDGRSYEQYF	TGTGCCAGCAGCTCGCCGGACGGACGGTCCTACGAGCAGTACTTC
TRBV7-6	TRBD1	TRBJ1-1	.	CASSLVTGAATEAFF	TGTGCCAGCAGCTTAGTAACAGGGGCGGCCACTGAAGCTTTCTTT
TRBV23-1	.	TRBJ2-3	.	CASSQFRLESTGFLIGTDTQYF	TGCGCCAGCAGTCAATTCCGACTTGAATCCACGGGCTTTTTAATAGGTACGGATACGCAGTATTTT
TRBV6-6	TRBD2	TRBJ2-7	.	CASSYGTSGRGEQYF	TGTGCCAGCAGTTACGGGACTAGCGGGAGAGGCGAGCAGTACTTC
TRBV5-1	.	TRBJ2-1	.	CASSSRGLGYNEQFF	TGCGCCAGTTCCTCCCGAGGTCTCGGATACAATGAGCAGTTCTTC
TRBV9	TRBD2	TRBJ2-7	.	CASSNSGTSVHEQYF	TGTGCCAGCAGCAACTCGGGGACTAGCGTCCACGAGCAGTACTTC
TRBV7-2	.	TRBJ2-6	.	CASRRTWNSGANVLTF	TGTGCCAGCAGACGAACTTGGAACTCTGGGGCCAACGTCCTGACTTTC
TRBV5-8	TRBD2	TRBJ2-1	.	CASNLLPGTSGRALDNEQFF	TGTGCCAGCAATCTACTACCCGGGACTAGCGGGAGGGCCTTGGACAATGAGCAGTTCTTC
TRBV18	.	TRBJ1-5	.	CASSPAETNQPQHF	TGTGCCAGCTCACCAGCCGAAACCAATCAGCCCCAGCATTTT
TRBV2	.	TRBJ2-5	.	CASRVQETQYF	TGTGCCAGCAGGGTCCAAGAGACCCAGTACTTC
TRBV18	TRBD1	TRBJ2-5	.	CASSKNTGEVETQYF	TGTGCCAGCTCCAAAAATACAGGGGAAGTTGAGACCCAGTACTTC
TRBV9	TRBD2	TRBJ2-3	.	CASSALAGAPGDTQYF	TGTGCCAGCAGCGCATTAGCGGGAGCCCCGGGAGATACGCAGTATTTT
TRBV7-8	.	TRBJ2-1	once	CASSLGPEQFF	TGTGCCAGCAGCTTGGGTCCTGAGCAGTTCTTC
TRBV20-1	TRBD2	TRBJ2-7	.	CSASSGTTYEQYF	TGCAGTGCTAGTTCCGGGACTACCTACGAGCAGTACTTC
TRBV5-1	.	TRBJ2-7	.	CASSFLDGYEQYF	TGCGCCAGCAGCTTTCTAGATGGCTACGAGCAGTACTTC
TRBV18	TRBD2	TRBJ2-5	.	CASSLSGTEQETQYF	TGTGCCAGCTCACTTAGCGGGACCGAACAAGAGACCCAGTACTTC
TRBV28	TRBD1	TRBJ1-3	.	CASRAGTGGTSGNTIYF	TGTGCCAGCAGAGCTGGGACAGGGGGCACCTCTGGAAACACCATATATTTT